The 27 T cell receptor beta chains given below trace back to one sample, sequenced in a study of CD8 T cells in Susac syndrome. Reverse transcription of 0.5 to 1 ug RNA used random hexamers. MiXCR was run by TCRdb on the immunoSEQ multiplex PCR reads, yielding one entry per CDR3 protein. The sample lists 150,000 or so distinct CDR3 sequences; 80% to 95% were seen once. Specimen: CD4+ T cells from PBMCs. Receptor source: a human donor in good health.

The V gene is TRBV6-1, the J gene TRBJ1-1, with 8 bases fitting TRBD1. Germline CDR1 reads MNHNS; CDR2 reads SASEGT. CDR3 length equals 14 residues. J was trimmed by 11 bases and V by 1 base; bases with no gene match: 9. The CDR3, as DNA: TGTGCCAGCAGTGAAGAGGCAGGGGGCGCGGGGGCTTTCTTT. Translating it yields CASSEEAGGAGAFF.

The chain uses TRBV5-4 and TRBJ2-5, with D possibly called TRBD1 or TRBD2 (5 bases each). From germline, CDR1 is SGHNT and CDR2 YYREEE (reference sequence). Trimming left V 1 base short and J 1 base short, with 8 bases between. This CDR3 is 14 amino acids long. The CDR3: CASSLIGAQETQYF. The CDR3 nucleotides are TGTGCCAGCAGCTTGATCGGGGCCCAAGAGACCCAGTACTTC.

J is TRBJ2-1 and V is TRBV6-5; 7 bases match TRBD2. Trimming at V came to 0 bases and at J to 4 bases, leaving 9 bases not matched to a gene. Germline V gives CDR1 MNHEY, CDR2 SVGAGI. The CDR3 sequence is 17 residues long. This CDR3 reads CASSYSPPSGAYNEQFF. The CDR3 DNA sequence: TGTGCCAGCAGTTACTCCCCCCCTAGCGGAGCTTACAATGAGCAGTTCTTC.

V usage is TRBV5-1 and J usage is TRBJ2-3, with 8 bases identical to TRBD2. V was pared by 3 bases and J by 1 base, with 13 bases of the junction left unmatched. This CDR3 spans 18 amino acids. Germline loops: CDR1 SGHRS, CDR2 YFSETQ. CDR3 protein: CASSSPGGAGRRTDTQYF. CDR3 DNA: TGCGCCAGCAGCTCTCCCGGGGGGGCGGGTCGGCGCACAGATACGCAGTATTTT.

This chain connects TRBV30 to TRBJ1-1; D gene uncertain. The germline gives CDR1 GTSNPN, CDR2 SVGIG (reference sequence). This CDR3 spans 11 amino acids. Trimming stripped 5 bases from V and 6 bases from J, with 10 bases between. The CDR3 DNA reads TGTGCCTGGGGTAGATTACCTGAAGCTTTCTTT. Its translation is CAWGRLPEAFF.

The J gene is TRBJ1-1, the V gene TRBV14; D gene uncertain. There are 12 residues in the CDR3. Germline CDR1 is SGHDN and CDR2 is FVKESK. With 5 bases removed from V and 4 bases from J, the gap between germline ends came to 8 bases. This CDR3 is CASSRGSTEAFF. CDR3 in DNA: TGTGCCAGCAGCAGAGGAAGCACTGAAGCTTTCTTT.

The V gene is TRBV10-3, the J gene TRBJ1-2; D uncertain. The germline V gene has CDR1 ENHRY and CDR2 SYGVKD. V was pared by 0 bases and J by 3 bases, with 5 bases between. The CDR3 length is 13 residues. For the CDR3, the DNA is TGTGCCATCAGTGAGTCGGGAGACTATGGCTACACCTTC. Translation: CAISESGDYGYTF.

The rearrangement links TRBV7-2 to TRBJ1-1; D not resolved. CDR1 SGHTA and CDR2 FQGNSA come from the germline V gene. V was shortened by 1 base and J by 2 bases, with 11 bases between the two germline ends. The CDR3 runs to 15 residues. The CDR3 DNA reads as TGTGCCAGCAGCTTAGGCATGGGTGGAAACACTGAAGCTTTCTTT. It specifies CASSLGMGGNTEAFF.

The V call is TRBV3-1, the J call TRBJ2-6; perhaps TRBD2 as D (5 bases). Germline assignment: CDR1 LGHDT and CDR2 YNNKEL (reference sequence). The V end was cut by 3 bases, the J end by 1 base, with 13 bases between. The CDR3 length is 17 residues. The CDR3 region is CASSHLTSGSGANVLTF. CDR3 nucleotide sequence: TGTGCCAGCAGCCACCTGACCTCGGGATCTGGGGCCAACGTCCTGACTTTC.

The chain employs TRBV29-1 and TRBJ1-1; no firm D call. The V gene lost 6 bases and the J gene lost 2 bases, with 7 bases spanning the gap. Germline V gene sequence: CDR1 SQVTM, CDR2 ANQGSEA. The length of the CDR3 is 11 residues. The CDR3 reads CSVTKNTEAFF. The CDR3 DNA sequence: TGCAGCGTGACGAAAAACACTGAAGCTTTCTTT. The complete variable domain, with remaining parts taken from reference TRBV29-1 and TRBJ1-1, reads SAVISQKPSRDICQRGTSLTIQCQVDSQVTMMFWYRQQPGQSLTLIATANQGSEATYESGFVIDKFPISRPNLTFSTLTVSNMSPEDSSIYLCSVTKNTEAFFGQGTRLTVV.

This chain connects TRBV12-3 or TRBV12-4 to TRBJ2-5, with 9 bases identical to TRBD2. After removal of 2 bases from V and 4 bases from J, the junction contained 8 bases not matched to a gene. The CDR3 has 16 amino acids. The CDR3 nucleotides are TGTGCCAGCAGTTTAAGTGGCGGGGGGGATCGAGAGACCCAGTACTTC. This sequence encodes CASSLSGGGDRETQYF.

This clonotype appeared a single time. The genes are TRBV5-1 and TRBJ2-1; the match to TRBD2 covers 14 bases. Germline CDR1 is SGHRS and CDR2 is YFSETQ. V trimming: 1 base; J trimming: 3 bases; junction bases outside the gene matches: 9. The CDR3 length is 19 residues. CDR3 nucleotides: TGCGCCAGCAGCTTGTATGGACTAGCGGGGGGTGGTCGCTACAATGAGCAGTTCTTC. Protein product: CASSLYGLAGGGRYNEQFF.

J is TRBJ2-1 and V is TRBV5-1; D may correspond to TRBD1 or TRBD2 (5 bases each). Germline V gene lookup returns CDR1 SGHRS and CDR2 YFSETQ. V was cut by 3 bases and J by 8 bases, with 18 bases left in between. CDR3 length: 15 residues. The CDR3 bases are TGCGCCAGCAGCTCCCGGGACGCCTGGAGCGATGAGCAGTTCTTC. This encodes CASSSRDAWSDEQFF.

The CDR3 DNA reads as TGCAGTGCTAGGAGGACAGGATGGACTGAAGCTTTCTTT. It is translated as CSARRTGWTEAFF. The V and J genes are TRBV20-1 and TRBJ1-1, with 7 bases fitting TRBD1. Unmatched junction bases numbered 6, after V lost 3 bases and J lost 5 bases. Germline assignment: CDR1 DFQATT and CDR2 SNEGSKA (reference sequence). The CDR3 consists of 13 residues.

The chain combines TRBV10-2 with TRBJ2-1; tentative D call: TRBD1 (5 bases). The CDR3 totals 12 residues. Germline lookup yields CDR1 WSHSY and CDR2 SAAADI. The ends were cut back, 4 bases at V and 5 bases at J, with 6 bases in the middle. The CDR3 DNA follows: TGCGCCAGCAGTGGACAGAACAATGAGCAGTTCTTC. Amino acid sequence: CASSGQNNEQFF.

This CDR3 is CASSLIGGESTDTQYF. The CDR3 DNA reads as TGCGCCAGCAGCTTAATAGGCGGTGAAAGCACAGATACGCAGTATTTT. The V and J genes are TRBV5-1 and TRBJ2-3; D gene ambiguous. Per the germline V gene, CDR1 is SGHRS and CDR2 is YFSETQ. This CDR3 is 16 amino acids long. V was shortened by 2 bases and J by 0 bases, with 13 bases between the two germline ends.

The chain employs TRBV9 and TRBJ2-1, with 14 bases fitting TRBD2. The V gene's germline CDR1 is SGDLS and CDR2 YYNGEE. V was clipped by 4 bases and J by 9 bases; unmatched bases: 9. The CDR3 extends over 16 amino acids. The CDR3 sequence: CASSSGLAGARGEQFF. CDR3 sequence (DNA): TGTGCCAGCAGCTCGGGACTAGCGGGGGCCCGGGGTGAGCAGTTCTTC.

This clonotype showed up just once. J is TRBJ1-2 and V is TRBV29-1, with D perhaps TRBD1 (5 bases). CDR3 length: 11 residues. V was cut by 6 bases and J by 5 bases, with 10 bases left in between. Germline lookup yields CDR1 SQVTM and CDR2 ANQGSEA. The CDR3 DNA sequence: TGCAGCGTGGGGACTCTGTATGGCTACACCTTC. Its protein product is CSVGTLYGYTF.

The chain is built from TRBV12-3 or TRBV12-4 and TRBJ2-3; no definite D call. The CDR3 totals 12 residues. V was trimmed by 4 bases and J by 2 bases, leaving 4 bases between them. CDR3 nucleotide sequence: TGTGCCAGCAGTTACGACACAGATACGCAGTATTTT. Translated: CASSYDTDTQYF.

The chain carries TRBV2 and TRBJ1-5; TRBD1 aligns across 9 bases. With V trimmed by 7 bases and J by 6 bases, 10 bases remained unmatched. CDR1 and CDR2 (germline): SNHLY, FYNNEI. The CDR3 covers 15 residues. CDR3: CASNFNGQGIQPQHF. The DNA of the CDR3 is TGTGCCAGCAATTTCAATGGACAGGGGATTCAGCCCCAGCATTTT.

The CDR3 region is CSARVMPGGTDEAFF. CDR3 nucleotides: TGCAGTGCTAGAGTTATGCCGGGGGGGACAGATGAAGCTTTCTTT. The chain uses TRBV20-1 and TRBJ1-1; 7 nucleotides line up with TRBD1. This CDR3 is 15 amino acids long. The germline V gene encodes CDR1 DFQATT and CDR2 SNEGSKA (reference sequence). Trimming at V came to 1 base and at J to 7 bases, leaving 12 bases not matched to a gene.

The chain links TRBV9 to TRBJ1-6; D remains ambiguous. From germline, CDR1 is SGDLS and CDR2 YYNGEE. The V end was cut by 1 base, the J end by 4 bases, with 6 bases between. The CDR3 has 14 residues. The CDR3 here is CASSVTEYNSPLHF. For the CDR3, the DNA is TGTGCCAGCAGCGTAACAGAGTATAATTCACCCCTCCACTTT.

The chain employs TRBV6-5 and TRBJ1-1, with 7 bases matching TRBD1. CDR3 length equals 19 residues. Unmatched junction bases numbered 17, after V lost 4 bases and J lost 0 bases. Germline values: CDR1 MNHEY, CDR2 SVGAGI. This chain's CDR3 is CASSSSRFRDRRLNTEAFF. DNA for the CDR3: TGTGCCAGCAGTTCCTCGAGGTTCCGGGACAGAAGATTGAACACTGAAGCTTTCTTT.

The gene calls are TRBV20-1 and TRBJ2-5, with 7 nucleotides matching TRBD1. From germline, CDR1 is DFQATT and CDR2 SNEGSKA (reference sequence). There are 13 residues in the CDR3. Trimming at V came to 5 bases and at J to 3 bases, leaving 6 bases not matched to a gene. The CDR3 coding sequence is TGCAGTGCTTCACCCGGGACAGAAGAGACCCAGTACTTC. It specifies CSASPGTEETQYF.

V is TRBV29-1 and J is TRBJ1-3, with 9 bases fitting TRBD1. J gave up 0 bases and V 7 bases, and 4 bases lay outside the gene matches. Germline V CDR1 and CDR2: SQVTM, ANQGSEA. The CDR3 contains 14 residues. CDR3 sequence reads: CSALGQGSGNTIYF. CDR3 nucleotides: TGCAGCGCCCTGGGACAGGGCTCTGGAAACACCATATATTTT.

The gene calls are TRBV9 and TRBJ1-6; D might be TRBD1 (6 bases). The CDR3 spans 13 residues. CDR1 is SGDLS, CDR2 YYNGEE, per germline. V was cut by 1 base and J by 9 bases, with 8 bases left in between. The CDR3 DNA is TGTGCCAGCAGCGTAACAGGGATTTCACCCCTCCACTTT. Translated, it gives CASSVTGISPLHF.

The chain's CDR3 is CASSDGWNTEAFF. CDR3 nucleotides: TGTGCCAGCAGCGACGGATGGAACACTGAAGCTTTCTTT. This chain uses TRBV9 with TRBJ1-1; D is unresolved. Germline lookup yields CDR1 SGDLS and CDR2 YYNGEE. This CDR3 comprises 13 residues. The V end was cut by 3 bases, the J end by 1 base, with 7 bases between.